This passage covers 4 T cell receptor beta chains from one sample sequenced in a study of memory CD8 T cells in hepatitis C reinfection. Specified time point: late/post reinfection, 12 to 24 weeks after detection. Sorted cells were sequenced directly ex vivo without any in vitro expansion. TCRdb keeps only in-frame clones here, not all; method: immunoSEQ multiplex PCR. This table holds approximately 46,000 clones, 80% to 90% found once. Sequencing used naive CD8+ T cells sorted from blood. The receptors were gathered from a man aged 18 to 29 with hepatitis C virus infection.

The rearrangement uses TRBV19 and TRBJ1-1; D is uncertain. The CDR3 extends over 12 amino acids. The V gene's germline CDR1 is LNHDA and CDR2 SQIVND (reference sequence). The V gene lost 5 bases and the J gene lost 5 bases, with 9 bases spanning the gap. CDR3 residues: CASSGPGTEAFF. In nucleotides, the CDR3 is TGTGCCAGTAGTGGACCGGGGACTGAAGCTTTCTTT.

This clone was detected only a few times. The chain is built from TRBV2 and TRBJ1-2; possibly TRBD1 for D (5 bases). The germline V and J ends were trimmed by 4 bases and 5 bases, with 8 bases remaining between them. Germline V gene sequence: CDR1 SNHLY, CDR2 FYNNEI. CDR3 length equals 12 residues. The CDR3 reads CASSVPGYGYTF. CDR3 in DNA: TGTGCCAGCAGTGTCCCAGGGTATGGCTACACCTTC.

The J gene is TRBJ2-3, the V gene TRBV19, with 10 bases fitting TRBD2. The CDR3 spans 17 residues. Looked up from germline, CDR1 is LNHDA and CDR2 is SQIVND (reference sequence). With V trimmed by 6 bases and J by 2 bases, 11 bases remained unmatched. The CDR3 region has the DNA TGTGCCAGTAGAGTAGGGTCCAGCGGGAGGGCCACAGATACGCAGTATTTT. Its protein is CASRVGSSGRATDTQYF.

In its sample, this clone was seen once. The gene calls are TRBV15 and TRBJ2-4; D possibly corresponds to TRBD2 (5 bases). Deletions cut 2 bases from V and 8 bases from J, with 10 bases between. The CDR3 is 13 residues long. CDR1 and CDR2 from the germline V gene are LNHNV and YYDKDF (reference sequence). CDR3 residues: CATSRIAGDIQYF. CDR3 bases: TGTGCCACCAGCAGAATTGCCGGGGACATTCAGTACTTC. Together with reference TRBV15 and TRBJ2-4, the CDR3 gives the full variable domain: DAMVIQNPRYQVTQFGKPVTLSCSQTLNHNVMYWYQQKSSQAPKLLFHYYDKDFNNEADTPDNFQSRRPNTSFCFLDIRSPGLGDTAMYLCATSRIAGDIQYFGAGTRLSVL.